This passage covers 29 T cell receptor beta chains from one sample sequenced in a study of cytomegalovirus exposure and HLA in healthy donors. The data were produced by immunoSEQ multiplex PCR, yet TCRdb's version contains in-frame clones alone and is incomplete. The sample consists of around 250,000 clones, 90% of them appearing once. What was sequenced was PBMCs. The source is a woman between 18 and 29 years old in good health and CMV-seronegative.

The CDR3 loop is CASSHSGGANEQFF. CDR3 in DNA: TGTGCCAGCAGTCATAGCGGGGGGGCCAATGAGCAGTTCTTC. V is TRBV28 and J is TRBJ2-1, with 11 bases aligning to TRBD2. From germline, CDR1 is MDHEN and CDR2 SYDVKM. The trim removed 5 bases at V and 6 bases at J, leaving 3 bases unmatched. This CDR3 spans 14 amino acids.

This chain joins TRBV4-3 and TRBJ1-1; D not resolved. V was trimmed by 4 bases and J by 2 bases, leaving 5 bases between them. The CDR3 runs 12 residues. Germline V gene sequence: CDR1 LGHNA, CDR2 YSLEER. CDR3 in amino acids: CASSRGNTEAFF. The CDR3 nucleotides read TGCGCCAGCAGCCGCGGAAACACTGAAGCTTTCTTT.

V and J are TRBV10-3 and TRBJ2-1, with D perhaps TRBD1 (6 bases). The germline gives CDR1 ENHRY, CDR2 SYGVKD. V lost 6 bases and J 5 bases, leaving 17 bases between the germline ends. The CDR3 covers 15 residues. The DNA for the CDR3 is TGTGCCATCAGGCTCGGGACAAACGTCGACAATGAGCAGTTCTTC. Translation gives CAIRLGTNVDNEQFF.

As DNA, the CDR3 is TGTGCCAGCAGTTACGTGGCGGGTGAGCAGTTCTTC. Translating it yields CASSYVAGEQFF. The chain couples TRBV6-5 to TRBJ2-1; a weak D match, TRBD2 (5 bases). The germline CDR1 and CDR2 sequences are MNHEY and SVGAGI. The CDR3 is made up of 12 amino acids. V was pared by 2 bases and J by 9 bases, with 8 bases between.

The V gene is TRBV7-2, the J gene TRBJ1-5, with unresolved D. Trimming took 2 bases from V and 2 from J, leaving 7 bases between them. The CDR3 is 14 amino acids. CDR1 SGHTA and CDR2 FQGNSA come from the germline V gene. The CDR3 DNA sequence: TGTGCCAGCAGCTTATCCCAGGGCAATCAGCCCCAGCATTTT. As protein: CASSLSQGNQPQHF.

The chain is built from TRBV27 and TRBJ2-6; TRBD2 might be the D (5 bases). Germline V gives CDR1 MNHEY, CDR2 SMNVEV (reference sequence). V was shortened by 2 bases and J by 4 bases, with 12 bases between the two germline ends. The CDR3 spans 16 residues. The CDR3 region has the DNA TGTGCCAGCAGTTTAACTAACCGCGGGGGGGCCAACGTCCTGACTTTC. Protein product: CASSLTNRGGANVLTF.

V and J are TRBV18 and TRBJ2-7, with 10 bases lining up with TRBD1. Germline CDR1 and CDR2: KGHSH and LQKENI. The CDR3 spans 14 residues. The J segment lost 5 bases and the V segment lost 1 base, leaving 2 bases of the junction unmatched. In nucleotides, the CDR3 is TGTGCCAGCTCACCACGACAGGGGGCGAACGAGCAGTACGTC. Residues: CASSPRQGANEQYV.

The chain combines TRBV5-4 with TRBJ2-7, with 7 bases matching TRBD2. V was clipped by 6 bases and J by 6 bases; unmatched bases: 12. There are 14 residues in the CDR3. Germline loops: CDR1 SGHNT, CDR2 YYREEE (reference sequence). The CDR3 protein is CASIPDLGEGEQYF. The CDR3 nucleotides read TGTGCCAGCATCCCTGACCTCGGGGAGGGCGAGCAGTACTTC. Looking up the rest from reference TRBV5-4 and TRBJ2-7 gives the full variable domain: ETGVTQSPTHLIKTRGQQVTLRCSSQSGHNTVSWYQQALGQGPQFIFQYYREEENGRGNFPPRFSGLQFPNYSSELNVNALELDDSALYLCASIPDLGEGEQYFGPGTRLTVT.

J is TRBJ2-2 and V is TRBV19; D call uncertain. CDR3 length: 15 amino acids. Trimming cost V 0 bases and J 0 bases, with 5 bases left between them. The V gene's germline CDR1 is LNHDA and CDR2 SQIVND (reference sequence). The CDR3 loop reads CASSIDSANTGELFF. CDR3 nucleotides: TGTGCCAGTAGTATAGATTCAGCGAACACCGGGGAGCTGTTTTTT.

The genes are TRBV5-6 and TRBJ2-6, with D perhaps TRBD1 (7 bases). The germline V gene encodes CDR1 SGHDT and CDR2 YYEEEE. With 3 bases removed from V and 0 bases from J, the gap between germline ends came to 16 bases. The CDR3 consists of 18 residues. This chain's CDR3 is CASSSYAGQNSGANVLTF. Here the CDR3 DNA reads TGTGCCAGCAGCTCCTATGCGGGACAGAACTCTGGGGCCAACGTCCTGACTTTC.

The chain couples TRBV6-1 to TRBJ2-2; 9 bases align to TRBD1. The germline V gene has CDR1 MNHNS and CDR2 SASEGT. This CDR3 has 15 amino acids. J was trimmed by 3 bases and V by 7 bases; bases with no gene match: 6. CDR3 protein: CASNVGTGYTGELFF. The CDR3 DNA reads TGTGCCAGCAATGTCGGGACAGGGTACACCGGGGAGCTGTTTTTT.

The CDR3 region has the DNA TGTGCCAGCAGCTTAAGGGGTGGGACAGGGATCTACGAGCAGTACTTC. Protein sequence: CASSLRGGTGIYEQYF. The rearrangement joins TRBV7-3 to TRBJ2-7, with 9 bases identical to TRBD1. This CDR3 is 16 amino acids long. J was trimmed by 3 bases and V by 1 base; bases with no gene match: 7. Germline V lookup: CDR1 SGHTA, CDR2 FQGTGA.

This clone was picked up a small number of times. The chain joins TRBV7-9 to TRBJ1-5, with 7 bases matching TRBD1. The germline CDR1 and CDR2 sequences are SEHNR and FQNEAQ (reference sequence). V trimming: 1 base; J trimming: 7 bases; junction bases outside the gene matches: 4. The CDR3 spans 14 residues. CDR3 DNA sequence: TGTGCCAGCAGCTTAGAGGGACAGAGCCAGCCCCAGCATTTT. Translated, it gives CASSLEGQSQPQHF. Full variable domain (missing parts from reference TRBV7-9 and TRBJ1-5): DTGVSQNPRHKITKRGQNVTFRCDPISEHNRLYWYRQTLGQGPEFLTYFQNEAQLEKSRLLSDRFSAERPKGSFSTLEIQRTEQGDSAMYLCASSLEGQSQPQHFGDGTRLSIL.

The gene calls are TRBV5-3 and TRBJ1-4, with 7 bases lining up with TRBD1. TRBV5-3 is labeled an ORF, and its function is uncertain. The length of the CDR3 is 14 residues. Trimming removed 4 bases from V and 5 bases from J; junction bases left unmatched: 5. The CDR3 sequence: CARSVDRPNEKLFF. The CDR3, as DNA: TGTGCCAGAAGCGTGGACAGGCCGAATGAAAAACTGTTTTTT.

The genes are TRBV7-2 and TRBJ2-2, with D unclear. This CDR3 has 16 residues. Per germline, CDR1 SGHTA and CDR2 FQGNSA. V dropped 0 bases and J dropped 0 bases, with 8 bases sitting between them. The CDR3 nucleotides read TGTGCCAGCAGCTTAGCGGTGGCAGCGAACACCGGGGAGCTGTTTTTT. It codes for CASSLAVAANTGELFF. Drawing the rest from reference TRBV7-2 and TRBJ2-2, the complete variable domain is GAGVSQSPSNKVTEKGKDVELRCDPISGHTALYWYRQSLGQGLEFLIYFQGNSAPDKSGLPSDRFSAERTGGSVSTLTIQRTQQEDSAVYLCASSLAVAANTGELFFGEGSRLTVL.

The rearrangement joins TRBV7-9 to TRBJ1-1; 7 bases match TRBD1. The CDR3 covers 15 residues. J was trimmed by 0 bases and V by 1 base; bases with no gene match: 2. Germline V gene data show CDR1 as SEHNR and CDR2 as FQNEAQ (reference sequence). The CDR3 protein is CASSLGQGVNTEAFF. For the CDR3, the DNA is TGTGCCAGCAGCTTAGGGCAGGGGGTGAACACTGAAGCTTTCTTT.

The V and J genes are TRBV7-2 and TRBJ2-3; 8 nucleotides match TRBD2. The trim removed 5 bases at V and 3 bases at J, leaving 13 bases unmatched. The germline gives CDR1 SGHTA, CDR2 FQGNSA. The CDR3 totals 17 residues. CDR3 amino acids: CASSRGHSGAPTDTQYF. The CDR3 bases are TGTGCCAGCAGCCGGGGACATAGCGGGGCTCCTACAGATACGCAGTATTTT. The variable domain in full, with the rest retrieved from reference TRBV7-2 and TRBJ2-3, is GAGVSQSPSNKVTEKGKDVELRCDPISGHTALYWYRQSLGQGLEFLIYFQGNSAPDKSGLPSDRFSAERTGGSVSTLTIQRTQQEDSAVYLCASSRGHSGAPTDTQYFGPGTRLTVL.

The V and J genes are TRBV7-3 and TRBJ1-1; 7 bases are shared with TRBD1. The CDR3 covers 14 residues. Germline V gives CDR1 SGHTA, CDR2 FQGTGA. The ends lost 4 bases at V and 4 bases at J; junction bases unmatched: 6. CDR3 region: CASSSQGVSTEAFF. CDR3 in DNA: TGTGCCAGCAGCTCCCAGGGGGTTAGCACTGAAGCTTTCTTT.

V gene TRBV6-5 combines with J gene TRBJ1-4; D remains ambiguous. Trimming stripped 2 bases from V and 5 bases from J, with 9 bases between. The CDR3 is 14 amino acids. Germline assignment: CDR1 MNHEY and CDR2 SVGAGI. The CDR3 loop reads CASSYGGMNEKLFF. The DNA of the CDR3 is TGTGCCAGCAGTTACGGAGGGATGAATGAAAAACTGTTTTTT.

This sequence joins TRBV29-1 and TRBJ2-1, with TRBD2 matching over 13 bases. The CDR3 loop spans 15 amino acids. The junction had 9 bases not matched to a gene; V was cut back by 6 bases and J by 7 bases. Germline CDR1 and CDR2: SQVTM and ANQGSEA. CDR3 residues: CSVDGLAGEGNEQFF. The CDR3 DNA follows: TGCAGCGTCGATGGACTAGCGGGGGAGGGGAATGAGCAGTTCTTC.

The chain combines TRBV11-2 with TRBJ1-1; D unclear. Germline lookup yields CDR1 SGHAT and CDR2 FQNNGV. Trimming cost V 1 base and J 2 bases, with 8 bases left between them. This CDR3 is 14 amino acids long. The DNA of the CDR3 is TGTGCCAGCAGCTTAGTTCCAGAAAACACTGAAGCTTTCTTT. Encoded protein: CASSLVPENTEAFF.

CDR3 region: CASSSPFGQGNTEAFF. The CDR3 coding sequence is TGTGCCAGCAGTTCACCATTTGGGCAGGGGAACACTGAAGCTTTCTTT. The V gene is TRBV27, the J gene TRBJ1-1; perhaps TRBD1 as D (5 bases). V was shortened by 4 bases and J by 1 base, with 16 bases between the two germline ends. CDR1 and CDR2 (germline): MNHEY, SMNVEV (reference sequence). The CDR3 is 16 residues long.

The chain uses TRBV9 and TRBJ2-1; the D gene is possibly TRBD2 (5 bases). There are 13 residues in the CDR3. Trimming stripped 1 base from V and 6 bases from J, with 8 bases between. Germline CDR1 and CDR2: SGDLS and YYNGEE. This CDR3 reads CASSVQGSNEQFF. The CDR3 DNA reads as TGTGCCAGCAGCGTACAAGGGAGCAATGAGCAGTTCTTC.

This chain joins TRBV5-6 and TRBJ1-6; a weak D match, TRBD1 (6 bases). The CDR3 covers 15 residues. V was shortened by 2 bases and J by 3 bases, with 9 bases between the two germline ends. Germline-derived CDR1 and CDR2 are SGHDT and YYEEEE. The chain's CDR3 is CASSFRTVYNSPLHF. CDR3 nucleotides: TGTGCCAGCAGCTTTAGGACAGTCTATAATTCACCCCTCCACTTT.

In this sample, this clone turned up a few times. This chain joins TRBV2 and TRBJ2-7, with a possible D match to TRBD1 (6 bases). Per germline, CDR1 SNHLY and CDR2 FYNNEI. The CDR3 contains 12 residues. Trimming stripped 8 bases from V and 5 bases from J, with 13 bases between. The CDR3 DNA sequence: TGTGCCAGCTACAGGGTACCGAACGAGCAGTACGTC. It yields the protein CASYRVPNEQYV.

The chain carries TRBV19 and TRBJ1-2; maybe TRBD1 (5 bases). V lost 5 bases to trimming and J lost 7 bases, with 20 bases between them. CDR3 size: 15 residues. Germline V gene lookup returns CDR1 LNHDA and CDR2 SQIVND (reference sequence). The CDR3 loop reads CASSAQGAGSRGYTF. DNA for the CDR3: TGTGCCAGTAGTGCCCAGGGAGCGGGTTCCCGTGGCTACACCTTC.

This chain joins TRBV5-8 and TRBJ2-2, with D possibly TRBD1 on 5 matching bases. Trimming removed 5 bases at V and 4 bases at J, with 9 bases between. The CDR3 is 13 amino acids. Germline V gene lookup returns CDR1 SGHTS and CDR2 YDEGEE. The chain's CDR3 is CASRLQGTGELFF. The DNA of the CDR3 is TGTGCCAGCAGGTTGCAGGGCACCGGGGAGCTGTTTTTT.

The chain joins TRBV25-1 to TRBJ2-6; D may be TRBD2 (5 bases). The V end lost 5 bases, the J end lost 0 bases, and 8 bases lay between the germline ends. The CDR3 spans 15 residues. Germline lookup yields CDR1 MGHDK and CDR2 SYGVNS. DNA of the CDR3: TGTGCCAGCAGTTATGGGAGCTCTGGGGCCAACGTCCTGACTTTC. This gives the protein CASSYGSSGANVLTF.

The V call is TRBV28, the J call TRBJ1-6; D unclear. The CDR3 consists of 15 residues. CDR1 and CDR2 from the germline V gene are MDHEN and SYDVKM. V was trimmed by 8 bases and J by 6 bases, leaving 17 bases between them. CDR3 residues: CASLAGGQLNSPLHF. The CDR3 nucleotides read TGTGCCAGCCTAGCAGGTGGCCAGCTTAATTCACCCCTCCACTTT.